Presented here are 23 T cell receptor beta chains from one specimen sequenced in a study. TCRdb re-called the 5' RACE reads with MiXCR, one entry per CDR3 protein. The table includes about 60,000 distinct CDR3 sequences, almost 30% detected once. Sequencing used tumor-infiltrating naive CD4+ T cells sorted from the breast tumor. Subset denoted: naive CD4+ T cells, CD4+CD45RA+CD25-. These receptors were taken from a female donor with breast cancer.

This sequence joins TRBV5-1 and TRBJ2-1; 12 bases align to TRBD2. CDR1 is SGHRS and CDR2 is YFSETQ in the germline V gene. V was clipped by 0 bases and J by 4 bases; unmatched bases: 5. This CDR3 is built from 17 residues. CDR3 bases: TGCGCCAGCAGCTTGGGACTAGCGGGGGCCCTTTACAATGAGCAGTTCTTC. As protein: CASSLGLAGALYNEQFF.

On this clonotype itself: A read error may produce the germline difference seen at one junction end. This rearrangement joins TRBV5-5 to TRBJ2-1, with D perhaps matching TRBD2 (5 bases). Germline-derived CDR1 and CDR2 are SGHKS and YYEKEE (reference sequence). This CDR3 has 13 amino acids. The CDR3 region is CARSPGYGNEQFF. The CDR3 DNA follows: TGTGCCAGAAGCCCCGGGTACGGGAATGAACAGTTCTTC. The full variable domain, its missing parts supplied by reference TRBV5-5 and TRBJ2-1, is DAGVTQSPTHLIKTRGQQVTLRCSPISGHKSVSWYQQVLGQGPQFIFQYYEKEERGRGNFPDRFSARQFPNYSSELNVNALLLGDSALYLCARSPGYGNEQFFGPGTRLTVL.

This chain connects TRBV28 to TRBJ2-3; D may be TRBD1 (6 bases). V was shortened by 9 bases and J by 1 base, with 23 bases between the two germline ends. This CDR3 comprises 17 residues. Germline values: CDR1 MDHEN, CDR2 SYDVKM. The CDR3 loop reads CARSPRTVQGGTDTQYF. CDR3 DNA: TGTGCCAGAAGCCCCCGGACAGTACAGGGTGGCACAGATACGCAGTATTTT.

This clonotype qualifies as medium-sized. J is TRBJ2-1 and V is TRBV6-2 or TRBV6-3, with D perhaps being TRBD1 or TRBD2 (5 bases each). This CDR3 has 15 amino acids. V was clipped by 6 bases and J by 10 bases, with 22 bases between them. From germline, CDR1 is MNHEY and CDR2 SVGEGT. The CDR3 region has the DNA TGTGCCAGCAGCTACCCCGGGACCTTGGGTCCCGAGCAGTTCTTC. Translated: CASSYPGTLGPEQFF.

This clonotype turned up a few times. The rearrangement links TRBV7-9 to TRBJ2-1; D uncertain. Looked up from germline, CDR1 is SEHNR and CDR2 is FQNEAQ (reference sequence). V lost 1 base and J lost 7, with 11 bases in between. The CDR3 extends over 14 amino acids. This chain's CDR3 is CASSLVGMRNEQFF. CDR3 sequence (DNA): TGTGCCAGCAGCTTAGTGGGGATGAGGAATGAGCAGTTCTTC.

The chain has TRBV20-1 and TRBJ1-5; D ambiguous. The CDR3 contains 12 residues. V shed 3 bases and J shed 6 bases, with 9 bases lying between them. Germline V gene sequence: CDR1 DFQATT, CDR2 SNEGSKA (reference sequence). CDR3 sequence: CSASLLGQPQHF. CDR3 DNA: TGCAGTGCTAGTCTCTTGGGTCAGCCCCAGCATTTT.

The rearrangement joins TRBV5-6 to TRBJ2-7, with a weak D call TRBD2 (6 bases). The CDR3 totals 13 residues. V was shortened by 4 bases and J by 0 bases, with 8 bases between the two germline ends. Per the germline V gene, CDR1 is SGHDT and CDR2 is YYEEEE. The CDR3 reads CASSRRDSYEQYF. CDR3 bases: TGTGCCAGCAGCCGGCGGGACTCCTACGAGCAGTACTTC.

In this sample, this clonotype turned up many times. The genes are TRBV9 and TRBJ1-1, with D tentatively TRBD1 (6 bases). The germline V gene encodes CDR1 SGDLS and CDR2 YYNGEE. The CDR3 runs to 15 residues. V was clipped by 1 base and J by 3 bases, with 13 bases between them. The CDR3 loop is CASSVSGQGYTEAFF. Here the CDR3 DNA reads TGTGCCAGCAGCGTATCCGGGCAGGGGTACACTGAAGCTTTCTTT.

This clonotype has just a few counts. The chain is built from TRBV12-3 or TRBV12-4 and TRBJ2-2; D is possibly TRBD1 or TRBD2 (5 bases each). The CDR3 length is 16 residues. V lost 6 bases and J lost 7, with 21 bases in between. The CDR3 DNA sequence: TGTGCCAGCAGAAGGGACCGTCGGGACGGCGGCGGGGAGCTGTTTTTT. Protein sequence: CASRRDRRDGGGELFF.

The chain employs TRBV9 and TRBJ2-7; 9 nucleotides agree with TRBD1. The V and J ends lost 2 bases and 5 bases, in that order; junction bases with no gene match: 5. The length of the CDR3 is 14 residues. Per the germline V gene, CDR1 is SGDLS and CDR2 is YYNGEE. CDR3 loop: CASSVGTGTHEQYF. The CDR3 DNA reads as TGTGCCAGCAGCGTCGGGACAGGGACCCACGAGCAGTACTTC.

This clonotype is a singleton in its sample. The junction departs from germline at one end; a sequencing error may be responsible. The chain couples TRBV27 to TRBJ1-4; D is ambiguous. The CDR3 has 14 amino acids. Germline CDR1 is MNHEY and CDR2 is SMNVEV (reference sequence). The CDR3 DNA reads TGTGCCAGCAGTTTAACGTCGTACTCTGAAGAACTGCTTTTT. Encoded protein: CASSLTSYSEELLF.

This clonotype was counted ten times or more. The CDR3 DNA sequence: TGTGCCAGCAGTTCACGACTAGCGGGAGGACAAGATACGCAGTATTTT. Protein sequence: CASSSRLAGGQDTQYF. V is TRBV12-3 or TRBV12-4 and J is TRBJ2-3; TRBD2 matches 13 bases. V lost 4 bases, J lost 5 bases, and 6 bases stayed unmatched. The CDR3 runs to 16 residues.

V usage is TRBV7-2 and J usage is TRBJ2-7, with TRBD1 as a possible D gene (6 bases). Germline V gene sequence: CDR1 SGHTA, CDR2 FQGNSA. The CDR3 length is 12 residues. V was clipped by 5 bases and J by 3 bases, with 8 bases between them. CDR3 sequence reads: CASSTDSYEQYF. The CDR3 DNA reads TGTGCCAGCAGCACGGACAGCTACGAGCAGTACTTC. Complete variable domain (other parts from reference TRBV7-2 and TRBJ2-7): GAGVSQSPSNKVTEKGKDVELRCDPISGHTALYWYRQSLGQGLEFLIYFQGNSAPDKSGLPSDRFSAERTGGSVSTLTIQRTQQEDSAVYLCASSTDSYEQYFGPGTRLTVT.

The CDR3 is CASSQGFLGRQETQYF. CDR3 in DNA: TGCGCCAGCAGCCAAGGCTTCCTCGGCCGCCAAGAGACCCAGTACTTC. This chain uses TRBV4-1 with TRBJ2-5; D is unresolved. The CDR3 contains 16 residues. Germline-derived CDR1 and CDR2 are MGHRA and YSYEKL. Trimming took off 1 base at V and 1 base at J, with 13 bases between the two ends.

In regard to this clonotype: The conserved phenylalanine or tryptophan is not found at the CDR3 terminus, so this likely reflects a read error. The genes are TRBV5-1 and TRBJ2-7; perhaps TRBD1 as D (6 bases). Germline V gene lookup returns CDR1 SGHRS and CDR2 YFSETQ. Trimming pared 6 bases from V and 0 bases from J, leaving 19 bases between. The CDR3 has 16 amino acids. The CDR3 sequence is CASTSFRTDNSYEQYS. The CDR3 coding sequence is TGCGCCAGCACCTCATTCCGGACAGACAACTCCTACGAGCAGTACTCC.

CDR3 protein: CASSRGNTEAFF. For the CDR3, the DNA is TGCGCCAGCAGCAGGGGGAACACTGAAGCTTTCTTT. J is TRBJ1-1 and V is TRBV4-1; D might be TRBD1 (5 bases). The V gene lost 5 bases and the J gene lost 1 base, with 5 bases spanning the gap. CDR1 and CDR2 (germline): MGHRA, YSYEKL. The CDR3 sequence is 12 residues long.

The V gene is TRBV7-2, the J gene TRBJ2-5; possible D gene TRBD2, 5 bases. Germline assignment: CDR1 SGHTA and CDR2 FQGNSA. With 1 base removed from V and 10 bases from J, the gap between germline ends came to 10 bases. This CDR3 comprises 12 residues. Here the CDR3 DNA reads TGTGCCAGCAGCTTAGGGGAGAACTTCCAGTACTTC. Amino acids: CASSLGENFQYF.

V and J are TRBV6-2 or TRBV6-3 and TRBJ1-1; D is unresolved. Trimming stripped 10 bases from V and 1 base from J, with 13 bases between. The germline gives CDR1 MNHEY, CDR2 SVGEGT. This CDR3 has 13 amino acids. The DNA of the CDR3 is TGTGCCACCTCCCGTACTAGGAACACTGAAGCTTTCTTT. It codes for CATSRTRNTEAFF.

This rearrangement joins TRBV5-6 to TRBJ1-5; 9 nucleotides line up with TRBD1. The germline V gene encodes CDR1 SGHDT and CDR2 YYEEEE. J lost 4 bases, V lost 3 bases, and 5 bases had no gene match. The CDR3 sequence is 15 residues long. The CDR3 DNA is TGTGCCAGCAGCTCCGGGACAGGGAATAATCAGCCCCAGCATTTT. This codes for CASSSGTGNNQPQHF.

This clonotype was seen only once. This rearrangement joins TRBV20-1 to TRBJ1-1, with TRBD1 as a possible D gene (6 bases). The CDR3 is made up of 16 amino acids. Trimming removed 4 bases from V and 1 base from J, with 19 bases in between. Germline V gene lookup returns CDR1 DFQATT and CDR2 SNEGSKA (reference sequence). CDR3 sequence (DNA): TGCAGTGCTATGACGGGGGGCTTATTCCCGAACACTGAAGCTTTCTTT. Translated, it gives CSAMTGGLFPNTEAFF.

In this sample, this clonotype turned up many times. V usage is TRBV5-1 and J usage is TRBJ1-2; 10 bases are a match to TRBD1. Germline values: CDR1 SGHRS, CDR2 YFSETQ. V was pared by 4 bases and J by 8 bases, with 5 bases of the junction left unmatched. This CDR3 has 13 residues. CDR3 in DNA: TGCGCCAGCAGCCAGGGACAGGGGATAGGCTACACCTTC. It encodes CASSQGQGIGYTF. The complete variable domain, with remaining parts taken from reference TRBV5-1 and TRBJ1-2, reads KAGVTQTPRYLIKTRGQQVTLSCSPISGHRSVSWYQQTPGQGLQFLFEYFSETQRNKGNFPGRFSGRQFSNSRSEMNVSTLELGDSALYLCASSQGQGIGYTFGSGTRLTVV.

CDR3 sequence: CASTRDPIDTGELFF. The CDR3, as DNA: TGCGCCAGTACCCGGGACCCCATAGACACCGGGGAGCTGTTTTTT. The chain employs TRBV5-1 and TRBJ2-2; either TRBD1 or TRBD2 may supply D (5 bases each). The germline gives CDR1 SGHRS, CDR2 YFSETQ. CDR3 length equals 15 residues. Trimming removed 8 bases from V and 3 bases from J, with 17 bases in between. Based on the CDR3 plus reference TRBV5-1 and TRBJ2-2, the full variable domain is KAGVTQTPRYLIKTRGQQVTLSCSPISGHRSVSWYQQTPGQGLQFLFEYFSETQRNKGNFPGRFSGRQFSNSRSEMNVSTLELGDSALYLCASTRDPIDTGELFFGEGSRLTVL.

About this clonotype: One end of the junction varies from germline; a read error may be responsible. The gene calls are TRBV3-1 and TRBJ1-1; D is unresolved. The CDR3 consists of 14 residues. Germline CDR1 is LGHDT and CDR2 is YNNKEL (reference sequence). CDR3 in DNA: TGTGCCGGCAGCCTCTTACAGTCTAACACTGAAGCTTTCTTT. Translated, it gives CAGSLLQSNTEAFF. The variable domain in full, with the rest retrieved from reference TRBV3-1 and TRBJ1-1, is DTAVSQTPKYLVTQMGNDKSIKCEQNLGHDTMYWYKQDSKKFLKIMFSYNNKELIINETVPNRFSPKSPDKAHLNLHINSLELGDSAVYFCAGSLLQSNTEAFFGQGTRLTVV.